The present T cell receptor beta chain was sequenced within a study of OX40 agonist ivuxolimab in advanced cancers. Study context: As their treatment, patients were administered ivuxolimab, an agonistic anti-OX40 (CD134) antibody. Every patient in dose escalation had hepatocellular carcinoma, melanoma, renal cell or head and neck cancer.

V lost 3 bases to trimming and J lost 9 bases, with 6 bases between them. This CDR3 spans 11 amino acids. The germline gives CDR1 LNHDA, CDR2 SQIVND (reference sequence). Sequencing used immunoSEQ multiplex PCR; TCRdb keeps in-frame clones, though not all of them. The data show about 77,000 clones, more than 75% seen once. This sequence was found in an adult with an advanced solid tumor such as melanoma, head and neck, liver or kidney cancer. This chain connects TRBV19 to TRBJ2-4; D remains unclear. This material consisted of CD4+ or CD8+ T cells sorted from blood, taken in a trial of the OX40 agonist ivuxolimab. The CDR3 sequence: CASSIVGIQYF. The CDR3, as DNA: TGTGCCAGTAGTATTGTGGGCATTCAGTACTTC.